A single sample is the source of the 20 T cell receptor beta chains below, sequenced in a study of cytomegalovirus exposure and HLA in healthy donors. The PCR had 60 Vbeta and 13 Jbeta primers. The repertoire was sequenced with immunoSEQ multiplex PCR; TCRdb's copy has only in-frame clones and lacks some. This sample has about 36,000 clones, with over 60% found just once. Sequenced material: PBMCs. The receptors derive from a young man in good health and CMV-seronegative.

This clone was seen a few times. The chain has TRBV5-6 and TRBJ1-2, with TRBD1 matching over 7 bases. The CDR3 is 15 amino acids. Losses at the gene ends were 4 bases for V and 5 bases for J; bases not matched to a gene: 11. Germline CDR1 and CDR2: SGHDT and YYEEEE. As DNA, the CDR3 is TGTGCCAGCAGCCATCAGACAGGGCGCTTGTATGGCTACACCTTC. This codes for CASSHQTGRLYGYTF.

The V call is TRBV11-2, the J call TRBJ1-4, with 7 bases lining up with TRBD1. In germline, CDR1 is SGHAT, CDR2 FQNNGV. Germline trimming cut 5 bases from V and 4 bases from J; bases unmatched to any gene: 7. The CDR3 length is 15 residues. The DNA for the CDR3 is TGTGCCAGCAGCATCCGGGACAGATATAATGAAAAACTGTTTTTT. Its translation: CASSIRDRYNEKLFF.

This clone came up a few times. This chain joins TRBV6-1 and TRBJ1-5; no clear D gene. The germline gives CDR1 MNHNS, CDR2 SASEGT. The V gene lost 6 bases and the J gene lost 1 base, with 7 bases spanning the gap. CDR3 length: 13 amino acids. This CDR3 reads CASRGGSNQPQHF. The CDR3 DNA is TGTGCCAGCAGAGGAGGGAGCAATCAGCCCCAGCATTTT.

The V gene is TRBV29-1, the J gene TRBJ1-2; no definite D call. Trimming shortened V by 7 bases and J by 1 base, and 7 bases separated the two germline ends. This CDR3 spans 11 amino acids. Germline CDR1 is SQVTM and CDR2 is ANQGSEA. Written as DNA, the CDR3 is TGCAGCGCCGCGAGTAACTATGGCTACACCTTC. Protein sequence: CSAASNYGYTF.

The chain joins TRBV4-1 to TRBJ2-1, with D possibly TRBD2 on 6 matching bases. Germline V gene sequence: CDR1 MGHRA, CDR2 YSYEKL. The CDR3 sequence is 15 residues long. Between the trimmed V and J ends, which lost 4 bases and 2 bases, there was a span of 12 bases. CDR3 residues: CASSPSAGTYNEQFF. CDR3 coding DNA: TGCGCCAGCAGCCCATCCGCGGGGACCTACAATGAGCAGTTCTTC.

This clone was seen just once. The genes are TRBV27 and TRBJ2-7; 10 bases line up with TRBD1. J gave up 1 base and V 7 bases, and 4 bases lay outside the gene matches. CDR1 is MNHEY, CDR2 SMNVEV, per germline (reference sequence). The CDR3 extends over 14 amino acids. The CDR3 protein is CASTGQGVSYEQYF. CDR3 nucleotides: TGTGCCAGCACCGGACAGGGGGTTTCCTACGAGCAGTACTTC.

In regard to this clone: Relative to the germline gene, one junction end is altered; a read error may explain this. The gene calls are TRBV27 and TRBJ2-5, with 8 positions matching TRBD1. This CDR3 is built from 14 residues. The germline V gene encodes CDR1 MNHEY and CDR2 SMNVEV (reference sequence). The CDR3 spells CASRFLQGAETQYF. CDR3 DNA: TGTGCCAGCCGTTTTTTGCAGGGGGCCGAGACCCAGTACTTC.

This chain connects TRBV6-5 to TRBJ2-5; D perhaps matches TRBD2 (6 bases). Germline CDR1 is MNHEY and CDR2 is SVGAGI. Trimming pared 6 bases from V and 7 bases from J, leaving 18 bases between. The CDR3 contains 14 residues. CDR3 residues: CASREGSRVGTQYF. CDR3 sequence (DNA): TGTGCCAGCAGGGAGGGCTCGAGGGTAGGGACCCAGTACTTC.

The V gene is TRBV9, the J gene TRBJ2-5; TRBD1 is a possible D gene (5 bases). This CDR3 region has 13 residues. Between the trimmed V and J ends, which lost 0 bases and 3 bases, there was a span of 6 bases. Germline CDR1 is SGDLS and CDR2 is YYNGEE. The CDR3 protein is CASSVAGKETQYF. CDR3 nucleotide sequence: TGTGCCAGCAGCGTAGCAGGGAAAGAGACCCAGTACTTC.

V and J are TRBV7-9 and TRBJ1-1; weak D call: TRBD1 (6 bases). The CDR3 runs 13 residues. The V end was cut by 4 bases, the J end by 1 base, with 7 bases between. CDR1 SEHNR and CDR2 FQNEAQ come from the germline V gene (reference sequence). CDR3 protein: CASSWTENTEAFF. CDR3 DNA: TGTGCCAGCAGCTGGACAGAGAACACTGAAGCTTTCTTT.

The rearrangement joins TRBV10-1 to TRBJ2-3; 7 bases agree with TRBD2. V shed 7 bases and J 4 bases; nucleotides not matched to a gene: 11. CDR3 size: 15 residues. Germline CDR1 reads WNHNN; CDR2 reads SYGVQD (reference sequence). Written as DNA, the CDR3 is TGCGCCAGCACCACCTCTAGCGGCCCATCAGATACGCAGTATTTT. Translating gives CASTTSSGPSDTQYF.

This clone was recorded a few times. The rearrangement links TRBV7-6 to TRBJ2-7; tentatively, D is TRBD2 (5 bases). Germline lookup yields CDR1 SGHVS and CDR2 FNYEAQ. This CDR3 is 13 amino acids long. Trimming took 4 bases from V and 1 from J, leaving 8 bases between them. In DNA form, the CDR3 reads TGTGCCAGCAGCTCGGGGTATTCCTACGAGCAGTACTTC. It codes for CASSSGYSYEQYF.

The chain links TRBV5-4 to TRBJ1-2; the match to TRBD1 covers 9 bases. The trim removed 3 bases at V and 4 bases at J, leaving 10 bases unmatched. Per the germline V gene, CDR1 is SGHNT and CDR2 is YYREEE (reference sequence). The CDR3 sequence is 16 residues long. CDR3 sequence: CASSYPGTGQTYGYTF. Written as DNA, the CDR3 is TGTGCCAGCAGCTATCCCGGGACAGGGCAGACCTATGGCTACACCTTC.

This chain uses TRBV4-3 with TRBJ2-1; 10 bases agree with TRBD2. The germline CDR1 and CDR2 sequences are LGHNA and YSLEER. Unmatched junction bases numbered 2, after V lost 1 base and J lost 2 bases. The CDR3 length is 16 residues. CDR3 in amino acids: CASSQGTSGAYNEQFF. DNA for the CDR3: TGCGCCAGCAGCCAAGGGACTAGCGGTGCCTACAATGAGCAGTTCTTC.

This sequence joins TRBV6-1 and TRBJ1-2; D call uncertain. CDR3 length: 14 residues. CDR1 and CDR2 from the germline V gene are MNHNS and SASEGT. Trimming shortened V by 1 base and J by 0 bases, and 6 bases separated the two germline ends. As DNA, the CDR3 is TGTGCCAGCAGTGAAGGACTCTCTAACTATGGCTACACCTTC. The encoded protein is CASSEGLSNYGYTF.

DNA of the CDR3: TGCGCCAGCAGCTTGGGGGCCGGGTCGGGGACTGGAGGCTACACCTTC. It translates to CASSLGAGSGTGGYTF. This sequence joins TRBV5-1 and TRBJ1-2; possible D gene TRBD1, 5 bases. The CDR3 runs to 16 residues. Trimming removed 0 bases at V and 8 bases at J, with 20 bases between. Germline V gives CDR1 SGHRS, CDR2 YFSETQ.

V is TRBV4-1 and J is TRBJ1-4; no firm D call. V lost 0 bases and J 6 bases, leaving 5 bases between the germline ends. The CDR3 is 13 amino acids. Germline V gene data show CDR1 as MGHRA and CDR2 as YSYEKL. CDR3 loop: CASSQDPDEKLFF. In DNA, the CDR3 is TGCGCCAGCAGCCAAGATCCGGATGAAAAACTGTTTTTT.

This chain joins TRBV18 and TRBJ1-5; 9 positions agree with TRBD1. Germline values: CDR1 KGHSH, CDR2 LQKENI. This CDR3 has 15 amino acids. V shed 6 bases and J 4 bases; nucleotides not matched to a gene: 7. As DNA, the CDR3 is TGTGCCAGCTCTTATCGACAGGGGGAAAATCAGCCCCAGCATTTT. This sequence encodes CASSYRQGENQPQHF.

V gene TRBV14 combines with J gene TRBJ1-1; 7 bases match TRBD1. Per germline, CDR1 SGHDN and CDR2 FVKESK. The CDR3 sequence is 17 residues long. The J segment lost 0 bases and the V segment lost 4 bases, leaving 11 bases of the junction unmatched. The CDR3 DNA reads TGTGCCAGCAGCCCTCTCCCAGGGGGGCTAATGAACACTGAAGCTTTCTTT. As protein: CASSPLPGGLMNTEAFF.

The chain combines TRBV29-1 with TRBJ1-1; 7 positions match TRBD1. Germline trimming cut 5 bases from V and 5 bases from J; bases unmatched to any gene: 11. The germline CDR1 and CDR2 sequences are SQVTM and ANQGSEA. This CDR3 region has 14 residues. In nucleotides, the CDR3 is TGCAGCGTTAAGTCAGGGGGAAGGTCGACTGAAGCTTTCTTT. Translation: CSVKSGGRSTEAFF.